The 27 T cell receptor beta chains given below trace back to one sample, sequenced in a study of early T cells in non-severe SARS-CoV-2 infection. TCRdb ran MiXCR on the 5' RACE reads and lists one entry per CDR3 protein. This table holds roughly 100,000 distinct CDR3 sequences, less than 15% found once. Sequencing was carried out using whole blood. The source is an adult who was a healthcare worker with PCR-confirmed SARS-CoV-2 infection or an uninfected control (not recorded which).

Ten or more counts support this clonotype. This chain uses TRBV4-1 with TRBJ2-1; 10 nucleotides match TRBD2. V lost 0 bases to trimming and J lost 6 bases; unmatched junction nucleotides: 5. This CDR3 is 16 amino acids long. CDR1 is MGHRA, CDR2 YSYEKL, per germline. For the CDR3, the DNA is TGCGCCAGCAGCCAAGAGGTCACTAGCGGGGCCAATGAGCAGTTCTTC. Translated: CASSQEVTSGANEQFF.

This clonotype was seen a few times. This chain links TRBV4-1 with TRBJ2-1; 9 bases are shared with TRBD2. This CDR3 is built from 15 residues. Germline V gives CDR1 MGHRA, CDR2 YSYEKL. The V segment lost 5 bases and the J segment 4 bases; nucleotides outside the gene matches: 6. CDR3 sequence (DNA): TGCGCCAGCAGCGAAGCGGGAGGAACTTACAATGAGCAGTTCTTC. This codes for CASSEAGGTYNEQFF.

This clonotype was recorded at least ten times. This chain connects TRBV28 to TRBJ2-1; D is possibly TRBD1 (6 bases). V was cut by 0 bases and J by 7 bases, with 16 bases left in between. The CDR3 runs 16 residues. Germline CDR1 is MDHEN and CDR2 is SYDVKM. CDR3 protein: CASSLWGANTRNEQFF. DNA for the CDR3: TGTGCCAGCAGTTTATGGGGGGCAAATACGAGGAATGAGCAGTTCTTC.

The chain uses TRBV5-1 and TRBJ2-7, with D perhaps matching TRBD1 or TRBD2 (5 bases each). The V end lost 5 bases, the J end lost 5 bases, and 14 bases lay between the germline ends. CDR3 length: 13 residues. The germline gives CDR1 SGHRS, CDR2 YFSETQ. CDR3 region: CASRVSSGHEQYF. As DNA, the CDR3 is TGCGCCAGCAGAGTATCCTCGGGGCACGAGCAGTACTTC.

This clonotype has just a few counts. The rearrangement links TRBV24-1 to TRBJ1-5; D remains ambiguous. The germline CDR1 and CDR2 sequences are KGHDR and SFDVKD. This CDR3 region has 14 residues. Trimming left V 2 bases short and J 2 bases short, with 6 bases between. This CDR3 reads CATSDSMGNQPQHF. Written as DNA, the CDR3 is TGTGCCACCAGTGATTCAATGGGCAATCAGCCCCAGCATTTT.

This clonotype appeared a few times. The chain carries TRBV6-1 and TRBJ1-1; D not certain. The length of the CDR3 is 16 residues. Germline V gene sequence: CDR1 MNHNS, CDR2 SASEGT. Trimming removed 1 base at V and 1 base at J, with 13 bases between. CDR3 DNA sequence: TGTGCCAGCAGTGAAGGAGTCTGGGGTGGGAACACTGAAGCTTTCTTT. This sequence encodes CASSEGVWGGNTEAFF.

This clonotype was counted between two and nine times. J is TRBJ2-7 and V is TRBV4-1; D gene ambiguous. Per germline, CDR1 MGHRA and CDR2 YSYEKL. This CDR3 has 16 amino acids. The V end was cut by 1 base, the J end by 0 bases, with 13 bases between. The CDR3 is CASSQGWPGPSYEQYF. The DNA for the CDR3 is TGCGCCAGCAGCCAAGGGTGGCCAGGACCCTCCTACGAGCAGTACTTC.

This clonotype has a handful of counts. This chain connects TRBV15 to TRBJ2-1; tentatively, D is TRBD2 (6 bases). The germline gives CDR1 LNHNV, CDR2 YYDKDF (reference sequence). The CDR3 spans 12 residues. Trimming took off 3 bases at V and 11 bases at J, with 11 bases between the two ends. The CDR3 nucleotides are TGTGCCACCAGCAGCGGGCGGGAAAAGCAGTTCTTC. Its protein product is CATSSGREKQFF.

This chain uses TRBV6-2 or TRBV6-3 with TRBJ2-1; D not certain. The germline V gene encodes CDR1 MNHEY and CDR2 SVGEGT. The CDR3 extends over 11 amino acids. Trimming removed 4 bases from V and 9 bases from J, with 7 bases in between. CDR3 in DNA: TGTGCCAGCAGTTTGGGCTTTGAGCAGTTCTTC. It yields the protein CASSLGFEQFF.

This clonotype showed up many times. The V call is TRBV12-3 or TRBV12-4, the J call TRBJ1-1; D gene unclear. The CDR3 covers 14 residues. Trimming cost V 1 base and J 11 bases, with 17 bases left between them. The CDR3 DNA sequence: TGTGCCAGCAGTTTAGAGTTGTCGCAGATCGATGCTTTCTTT. Protein sequence: CASSLELSQIDAFF.

This clonotype was picked up many times. This chain connects TRBV3-1 to TRBJ2-7, with a possible D match to TRBD1 (5 bases). This CDR3 has 14 amino acids. Trimming took 3 bases from V and 2 from J, leaving 11 bases between them. CDR1 LGHDT and CDR2 YNNKEL come from the germline V gene (reference sequence). The CDR3 coding sequence is TGTGCCAGCAGCCATTCTACAGGCCCCTACGAGCAGTACTTC. It specifies CASSHSTGPYEQYF.

V gene TRBV20-1 combines with J gene TRBJ2-7, with TRBD2 matching over 7 bases. This CDR3 has 13 amino acids. With 6 bases clipped from V and 4 bases from J, the junction kept 9 bases outside the gene matches. Germline CDR1 reads DFQATT; CDR2 reads SNEGSKA (reference sequence). CDR3 nucleotides: TGCAGTGCCCTCCGGGCTAGCGGTTACGAGCAGTACTTC. It translates to CSALRASGYEQYF.

J is TRBJ1-2 and V is TRBV11-2; D gene uncertain. This CDR3 has 11 amino acids. Germline CDR1 SGHAT, CDR2 FQNNGV. The V end was cut by 3 bases, the J end by 6 bases, with 5 bases between. CDR3 sequence reads: CASSFQNGYTF. CDR3 sequence (DNA): TGTGCCAGCAGCTTTCAGAATGGCTACACCTTC.

The gene calls are TRBV4-3 and TRBJ2-1, with unresolved D. This CDR3 spans 15 amino acids. Trimming stripped 1 base from V and 5 bases from J, with 12 bases between. Germline V gene sequence: CDR1 LGHNA, CDR2 YSLEER. The CDR3 protein is CASSQGMGGNNEQFF. The CDR3 DNA is TGCGCCAGCAGCCAAGGGATGGGCGGTAACAATGAGCAGTTCTTC.

There are a few counts of this clonotype. The chain joins TRBV2 to TRBJ2-7; D not certain. Germline loops: CDR1 SNHLY, CDR2 FYNNEI. The V and J ends lost 8 bases and 0 bases respectively, with 8 bases between them. The CDR3 length is 12 residues. The CDR3 is CASGESSYEQYF. The CDR3 DNA reads as TGTGCCAGCGGGGAAAGCTCCTACGAGCAGTACTTC.

Many counts were recorded for this clonotype. The chain carries TRBV2 and TRBJ2-2; TRBD1 matches 7 bases. The CDR3 contains 12 residues. Per germline, CDR1 SNHLY and CDR2 FYNNEI. V was pared by 5 bases and J by 9 bases, with 3 bases of the junction left unmatched. For the CDR3, the DNA is TGTGCCAGCAGTCCAGGGGGACGGGAGCTGTTTTTT. The encoded protein is CASSPGGRELFF.

This clonotype was seen repeatedly, ten times or more. The chain employs TRBV4-1 and TRBJ2-5; D possibly corresponds to TRBD2 (5 bases). V was cut by 3 bases and J by 4 bases, with 18 bases left in between. This CDR3 comprises 16 residues. The V gene's germline CDR1 is MGHRA and CDR2 YSYEKL. The CDR3: CASSHSVGGARETQYF. The CDR3 DNA reads as TGCGCCAGCAGCCATAGTGTTGGAGGTGCTCGAGAGACCCAGTACTTC.

The table lists this clonotype with many counts. The genes are TRBV5-1 and TRBJ2-2; 7 bases align to TRBD2. Germline values: CDR1 SGHRS, CDR2 YFSETQ. V was pared by 2 bases and J by 5 bases, with 6 bases of the junction left unmatched. This CDR3 comprises 15 residues. CDR3 nucleotides: TGCGCCAGCAGCTTTAGCGGGCCCTCTACCGGGGAGCTGTTTTTT. It translates to CASSFSGPSTGELFF.

The table lists this clonotype with many counts. V usage is TRBV28 and J usage is TRBJ1-2; D might be TRBD1 (6 bases). The CDR3 runs to 14 residues. Trimming took 5 bases from V and 6 from J, leaving 16 bases between them. Germline V gives CDR1 MDHEN, CDR2 SYDVKM. CDR3 sequence: CASSGGGGANGYTF. The CDR3 DNA sequence: TGTGCCAGCAGTGGAGGTGGGGGGGCTAATGGCTACACCTTC.

This clonotype occurred many times. This rearrangement joins TRBV10-3 to TRBJ2-4, with a weak D call TRBD2 (6 bases). V lost 5 bases and J lost 6, with 11 bases in between. The CDR3 extends over 13 amino acids. Germline values: CDR1 ENHRY, CDR2 SYGVKD. In nucleotides, the CDR3 is TGTGCCATCAGTACGGGGGTGATAAACATTCAGTACTTC. Translation gives CAISTGVINIQYF.

This clonotype was recorded a few times. V usage is TRBV20-1 and J usage is TRBJ2-7, with a tentative D call TRBD1 (5 bases). CDR3 size: 15 residues. V gave up 6 bases and J gave up 0 bases, with 18 bases separating them. CDR1 and CDR2 (germline): DFQATT, SNEGSKA (reference sequence). The CDR3 here is CSAPDRAGPSYEQYF. CDR3 DNA: TGCAGTGCACCGGATAGGGCAGGGCCCTCCTACGAGCAGTACTTC.

V is TRBV14 and J is TRBJ2-3; D not certain. The CDR3 length is 12 residues. The V gene's germline CDR1 is SGHDN and CDR2 FVKESK. Deletions cut 1 base from V and 6 bases from J, with 5 bases between. CDR3: CASSQGWDTQYF. The CDR3 coding sequence is TGTGCCAGCAGCCAAGGTTGGGATACGCAGTATTTT.

In its sample, this clonotype was seen many times. The chain carries TRBV3-1 and TRBJ2-1, with TRBD2 identical over 7 bases. This CDR3 has 13 amino acids. With 8 bases clipped from V and 3 bases from J, the junction kept 4 bases outside the gene matches. Germline-derived CDR1 and CDR2 are LGHDT and YNNKEL (reference sequence). This CDR3 reads CASGRAGYNEQFF. DNA of the CDR3: TGTGCCAGCGGGAGGGCGGGCTACAATGAGCAGTTCTTC.

There are a few counts of this clonotype. J is TRBJ2-7 and V is TRBV28, with TRBD1 identical over 9 bases. The germline V gene has CDR1 MDHEN and CDR2 SYDVKM. There are 14 residues in the CDR3. The V gene end was trimmed by 5 bases and the J gene end by 2 bases; junction bases not matched to a gene: 4. CDR3: CASSNRGLAYEQYF. CDR3 DNA: TGTGCCAGCAGTAACAGGGGGCTCGCCTACGAGCAGTACTTC.

The chain is built from TRBV7-9 and TRBJ2-1, with 7 bases fitting TRBD2. Trimming at V came to 1 base and at J to 3 bases, leaving 9 bases not matched to a gene. This CDR3 is built from 17 residues. CDR1 and CDR2 (germline): SEHNR, FQNEAQ (reference sequence). CDR3 protein: CASSLGQFTGGYNEQFF. CDR3 nucleotides: TGTGCCAGCAGCTTAGGTCAGTTTACGGGAGGCTACAATGAGCAGTTCTTC.

V gene TRBV30 combines with J gene TRBJ2-7; tentative D call: TRBD1 (5 bases). Trimming left V 3 bases short and J 9 bases short, with 27 bases between. The CDR3 runs to 16 residues. The germline V gene has CDR1 GTSNPN and CDR2 SVGIG (reference sequence). CDR3 DNA: TGTGCCTGGAGGAACCCAGACAGTTTCCCTCCTAAGGGGCAGTACTTC. As protein: CAWRNPDSFPPKGQYF.

In its sample, this clonotype was seen many times. This chain joins TRBV20-1 and TRBJ1-5, with D possibly TRBD1 on 5 matching bases. Looked up from germline, CDR1 is DFQATT and CDR2 is SNEGSKA (reference sequence). Trimming pared 6 bases from V and 4 bases from J, leaving 13 bases between. This CDR3 is 13 amino acids long. CDR3 DNA: TGCAGTGCCACGCGGGGGGGGAATCAGCCCCAGCATTTT. Its translation is CSATRGGNQPQHF.